The 18 T cell receptor beta chains reported below all come from one sample, sequenced in a study of OX40 agonist ivuxolimab in advanced cancers. The receptor library was made with the immunoSEQ multiplex PCR assay. In its TCRdb copy, this immuneACCESS table keeps in-frame sequences only and misses some clones. Where compared with another copy, unresolved V genes explain less than half of these, and the others have no known cause. The sample table shows 65,000 to 85,000 clones, and 85% to 95% are seen once. The ten largest account for more than 13% of the sample. This material consisted of CD4+ or CD8+ T cells sorted from blood, taken in a trial of the OX40 agonist ivuxolimab. The receptor set was obtained from an adult with an advanced solid tumor such as melanoma, head and neck, liver or kidney cancer.

This clone has only one observation. V is TRBV6-5 and J is TRBJ2-5; possibly TRBD2 for D (5 bases). V was clipped by 6 bases and J by 7 bases, with 12 bases between them. Germline values: CDR1 MNHEY, CDR2 SVGAGI. The CDR3 length is 12 residues. The CDR3 DNA reads as TGTGCCAGCAGCGCTCCCCGGGGGACCCAGTACTTC. Its protein product is CASSAPRGTQYF.

The V call is TRBV7-8, the J call TRBJ2-7; 8 nucleotides line up with TRBD1. This CDR3 is built from 20 residues. The V gene's germline CDR1 is SGHVS and CDR2 FQNEAQ. The V segment lost 2 bases and the J segment 1 base; nucleotides outside the gene matches: 19. The CDR3 loop is CASSLFPGTGLTVASYEQYF. The CDR3 bases are TGTGCCAGCAGCTTATTCCCCGGGACAGGCCTGACAGTGGCGTCCTACGAGCAGTACTTC.

This rearrangement joins TRBV6-6 to TRBJ1-2; possible D gene TRBD1, 5 bases. Trimming took off 0 bases at V and 0 bases at J, with 8 bases between the two ends. This CDR3 has 15 amino acids. From germline, CDR1 is MNHNY and CDR2 SVGAGI (reference sequence). The CDR3 DNA is TGTGCCAGCAGTTACTCGACAGTTCCTAACTATGGCTACACCTTC. Protein sequence: CASSYSTVPNYGYTF.

J is TRBJ2-5 and V is TRBV15, with TRBD2 matching 13 bases. The V gene end was trimmed by 5 bases and the J gene end by 5 bases; junction bases not matched to a gene: 8. The germline gives CDR1 LNHNV, CDR2 YYDKDF (reference sequence). The CDR3 spans 16 residues. CDR3 residues: CATSRQLAGGFETQYF. For the CDR3, the DNA is TGTGCCACCAGCCGTCAACTAGCGGGGGGGTTTGAGACCCAGTACTTC.

V and J are TRBV23-1 and TRBJ2-3; perhaps TRBD1 as D (5 bases). TRBV23-1 is recorded as an ORF, its role being uncertain. Trimming stripped 7 bases from V and 6 bases from J, with 29 bases between. This CDR3 is 18 amino acids long. The CDR3 DNA is TGCGCCAGCACACAGGTAGGGCGGACGGCAGCTTTTGTGGATACGCAGTATTTT. Protein product: CASTQVGRTAAFVDTQYF.

V gene TRBV7-9 combines with J gene TRBJ2-3, with D tentatively TRBD1 (6 bases). The CDR3 extends over 15 amino acids. CDR1 and CDR2 (germline): SEHNR, FQNEAQ (reference sequence). Trimming took 0 bases from V and 2 from J, leaving 9 bases between them. The CDR3 bases are TGTGCCAGCAGCTTAGCGCAGGGGAACACAGATACGCAGTATTTT. It specifies CASSLAQGNTDTQYF.

V is TRBV2 and J is TRBJ2-2; TRBD2 might be the D (5 bases). Per the germline V gene, CDR1 is SNHLY and CDR2 is FYNNEI. This CDR3 contains 17 residues. V lost 7 bases, J lost 1 base, and 19 bases lay in between. CDR3 in amino acids: CASKRATISRNTGELFF. The CDR3 DNA reads as TGTGCCAGCAAGAGGGCCACTATCTCGCGGAACACCGGGGAGCTGTTTTTT.

The rearrangement uses TRBV14 and TRBJ1-2, with TRBD1 matching over 8 bases. Trimming cost V 0 bases and J 4 bases; bases outside gene matches: 1. CDR1 is SGHDN and CDR2 is FVKESK in the germline V gene. There are 14 residues in the CDR3. The CDR3 reads CASSQEGTGYGYTF. CDR3 coding DNA: TGTGCCAGCAGCCAAGAAGGGACAGGCTATGGCTACACCTTC.

The CDR3 nucleotides are TGTGCCAGCACTTTTAGAGGCCCCCTAGAGAACACTGAAGCTTTCTTT. Its protein product is CASTFRGPLENTEAFF. This chain uses TRBV7-8 with TRBJ1-1, with unresolved D. V lost 7 bases and J lost 1, with 19 bases in between. Per germline, CDR1 SGHVS and CDR2 FQNEAQ. This CDR3 spans 16 amino acids.

The chain links TRBV4-1 to TRBJ2-7; no definite D call. Germline V gene data show CDR1 as MGHRA and CDR2 as YSYEKL. The V gene lost 0 bases and the J gene lost 3 bases, with 6 bases spanning the gap. This CDR3 has 13 amino acids. Here the CDR3 reads CASSQDLGYEQYF. The DNA for the CDR3 is TGCGCCAGCAGCCAAGATCTGGGCTACGAGCAGTACTTC.

The chain links TRBV19 to TRBJ1-4, with D possibly being TRBD1 (5 bases). CDR3 length: 15 amino acids. The germline V gene has CDR1 LNHDA and CDR2 SQIVND (reference sequence). Trimming left V 5 bases short and J 6 bases short, with 16 bases between. The DNA for the CDR3 is TGTGCCAGTAGTCTCTCCGGGACTAAGCATGAAAAACTGTTTTTT. Translating gives CASSLSGTKHEKLFF.

The chain joins TRBV7-9 to TRBJ1-2, with D unresolved. V gave up 5 bases and J gave up 8 bases, with 24 bases separating them. Looked up from germline, CDR1 is SEHNR and CDR2 is FQNEAQ (reference sequence). This CDR3 spans 16 amino acids. This chain's CDR3 is CASSPRAQTRVGGYTF. DNA for the CDR3: TGTGCCAGCAGCCCTCGGGCCCAAACGAGGGTCGGAGGCTACACCTTC.

Comment on this clone: Its ends do not fully match the called genes, so a read error is possible. The chain links TRBV6-5 to TRBJ1-4, with 7 nucleotides matching TRBD1. The CDR3 sequence is 15 residues long. Germline lookup yields CDR1 MNHEY and CDR2 SVGAGI. CDR3 in amino acids: CASSDSRDSREKLFF. CDR3 bases: TGTGCCAGCAGTGACTCCCGGGACAGCCGAGAAAAACTGTTTTTT.

This rearrangement joins TRBV5-6 to TRBJ2-7; 9 nucleotides align to TRBD1. This CDR3 comprises 14 residues. From germline, CDR1 is SGHDT and CDR2 YYEEEE. Trimming cost V 4 bases and J 5 bases; bases outside gene matches: 7. The DNA of the CDR3 is TGTGCCAGCAGCGAGGGACAGGGAAGGAACGAGCAGTACTTC. Protein product: CASSEGQGRNEQYF.

The table lists this clone with a few counts. This CDR3 is also generated by other DNA sequences in the sample. The V and J genes are TRBV27 and TRBJ1-1, with 7 bases aligning to TRBD1. Losses at the gene ends were 5 bases for V and 0 bases for J; bases not matched to a gene: 3. The CDR3 is 14 residues long. CDR1 and CDR2 (germline): MNHEY, SMNVEV (reference sequence). The CDR3 DNA reads as TGTGCCAGCAGTCTCGGACAGGTGAACACTGAAGCTTTCTTT. Translation gives CASSLGQVNTEAFF.

The V and J genes are TRBV27 and TRBJ2-7; 8 bases are shared with TRBD1. This CDR3 region has 15 residues. CDR1 MNHEY and CDR2 SMNVEV come from the germline V gene (reference sequence). Trimming cost V 6 bases and J 2 bases; bases outside gene matches: 9. The CDR3 loop is CASSILTGVPYEQYF. The CDR3 DNA is TGTGCCAGCAGCATTTTGACAGGGGTCCCCTACGAGCAGTACTTC.

The chain uses TRBV4-1 and TRBJ2-7, with D possibly matching TRBD2 (6 bases). Germline V gives CDR1 MGHRA, CDR2 YSYEKL. V shed 1 base and J shed 0 bases, with 7 bases lying between them. The CDR3 is 14 amino acids. Here the CDR3 DNA reads TGCGCCAGCAGCCAAGTGGAGGGCTCCTACGAGCAGTACTTC. It codes for CASSQVEGSYEQYF.

In the case of this clone: Germline and junction disagree at one end, which may indicate a read error. DNA of the CDR3: TGTGCCAGCACCCGCAGGGGACAGGGCTCCGACGAGCAGTACTTC. Residues: CASTRRGQGSDEQYF. V gene TRBV6-1 combines with J gene TRBJ2-7, with 9 bases identical to TRBD1. Germline V gene lookup returns CDR1 MNHNS and CDR2 SASEGT. This CDR3 contains 15 residues.